This TCR beta chain was sequenced for a study of technical replicates of blood from several donors. Germline lookup yields CDR1 SGHNT and CDR2 YYREEE (reference sequence). The CDR3 loop spans 13 amino acids. Trimming shortened V by 5 bases and J by 7 bases, and 12 bases separated the two germline ends. The table came from immunoSEQ multiplex PCR; TCRdb's copy has only in-frame clones and leaves some out. The sample has 80,000 to 100,000 clones; 92% are singletons. The specimen sequenced was T cells isolated from PBMCs. The sequence was obtained from a human donor in good health. The V call is TRBV5-4, the J call TRBJ1-4, with D possibly matching TRBD1 (6 bases). CDR3 sequence (DNA): TGTGCCAGCAGAACAAGGGGGAGTGAAAAACTGTTTTTT. This translates into CASRTRGSEKLFF. Combining the CDR3 with reference TRBV5-4 and TRBJ1-4 gives the whole variable domain ETGVTQSPTHLIKTRGQQVTLRCSSQSGHNTVSWYQQALGQGPQFIFQYYREEENGRGNFPPRFSGLQFPNYSSELNVNALELDDSALYLCASRTRGSEKLFFGSGTQLSVL.